This T cell receptor beta chain was captured by sequencing in a study of early T cells in non-severe SARS-CoV-2 infection. General study results and limits: VDJdb matches were skewed toward anti-spike CD8 T cell responses.

This clonotype was counted many times. The antigen is unknown. Germline CDR1 and CDR2: MNHNY and SVGAGI (reference sequence). The CDR3 totals 22 residues. V lost 2 bases and J lost 5; bases outside the gene matches: 17. Individual cDNA molecules were tagged with unique molecular identifiers, the study reported. TCRdb reanalysed the 5' RACE reads using MiXCR and keeps one entry per CDR3 protein. The sample consists of about 50,000 distinct CDR3 sequences, about 11% of them appearing once. Sequencing was done on a sample of whole blood. The receptor's source is an adult who was a healthcare worker with PCR-confirmed SARS-CoV-2 infection or an uninfected control (not recorded which). The genes are TRBV6-6 and TRBJ2-2, with TRBD2 identical over 16 bases. The CDR3 DNA reads as TGTGCCAGCAGTTACCCTCCGGGACTAGCGGGAGGGTTCTCAGGCTTGACCGGGGAGCTGTTTTTT. As protein: CASSYPPGLAGGFSGLTGELFF.